This T cell receptor beta chain was recovered during a study of blood T cell repertoires in COVID-19. Overall study context: The origin of the acute and convalescent COVID-19 samples was the United States, Italy and Spain. Nucleic acid was either cDNA or gDNA, and it came from T cells, B-cell-depleted T cells, or PBMCs.

This clone was counted between two and nine times. There are 17 residues in the CDR3. Germline V CDR1 and CDR2: SGHTA, FQGNSA. V lost 4 bases and J lost 10, with 26 bases in between. In the source study's methods: Estimates of nucleated cell counts were drawn from the amplification of reference gene primers. Libraries were prepared by immunoSEQ multiplex PCR; TCRdb keeps only in-frame clonotypes and omits some of them. V and J calls and clone size are as listed in that table; D and trimming were resolved from the DNA. The data show tens of thousands of clones, with about 80% seen just once and around 20% held by the top ten.

V usage is TRBV7-2 and J usage is TRBJ2-1; possibly TRBD1 for D (6 bases). The specimen sequenced was peripheral blood. This receptor was obtained from a man aged 65 to 79 with acute or convalescent COVID-19. DNA of the CDR3: TGTGCCAGCAGCTCCTCCCACCCAAGACAGGTTTTAAGAGAGCAGTTCTTC. It encodes CASSSSHPRQVLREQFF. Together with reference TRBV7-2 and TRBJ2-1, the CDR3 gives the full variable domain: GAGVSQSPSNKVTEKGKDVELRCDPISGHTALYWYRQSLGQGLEFLIYFQGNSAPDKSGLPSDRFSAERTGGSVSTLTIQRTQQEDSAVYLCASSSSHPRQVLREQFFGPGTRLTVL.